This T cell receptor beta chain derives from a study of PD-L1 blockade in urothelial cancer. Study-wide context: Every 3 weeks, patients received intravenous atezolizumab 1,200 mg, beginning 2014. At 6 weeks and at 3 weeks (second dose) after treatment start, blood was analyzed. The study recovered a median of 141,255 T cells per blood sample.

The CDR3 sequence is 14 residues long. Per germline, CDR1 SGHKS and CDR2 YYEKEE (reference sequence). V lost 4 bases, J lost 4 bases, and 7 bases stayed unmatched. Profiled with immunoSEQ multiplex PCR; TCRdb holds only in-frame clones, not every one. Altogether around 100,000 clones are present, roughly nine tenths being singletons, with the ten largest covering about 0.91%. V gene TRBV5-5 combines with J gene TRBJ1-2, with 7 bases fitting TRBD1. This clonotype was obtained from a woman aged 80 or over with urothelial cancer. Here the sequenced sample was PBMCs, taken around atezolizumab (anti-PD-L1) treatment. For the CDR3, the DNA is TGTGCCAGCAGCGATAACAGGGGAAGCTATGGCTACACCTTC. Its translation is CASSDNRGSYGYTF.